This T cell receptor (beta chain) was retrieved from a study of T cell responses to AZD1222 COVID-19 vaccine. On this clone: Its antigen is not identified.

Assay: immunoSEQ multiplex PCR; the TCRdb copy retains only in-frame clones and omits some. This sample has 70,000 to 75,000 clones, with around three quarters found just once. The CDR3 totals 13 residues. Per germline, CDR1 SGHDT and CDR2 YYEEEE. V lost 2 bases and J 4 bases, leaving 9 bases between the germline ends. Study-level points and caveats: Nearly half of spike-specific TCRs reportedly target unmutated variant regions. Baseline seropositivity characterized only a handful of AZD1222 recipients. Repertoires were obtained only post-peak T cell response. White British donors predominated, females outnumbered males, and clonal diversity was possibly underestimated.

The V gene is TRBV5-6, the J gene TRBJ1-1, with D hard to call. This receptor was taken from an adult who received the AZD1222 COVID-19 vaccine. The sequenced sample was peripheral blood, obtained 28 days after the second AZD1222 dose. The CDR3 protein is CASSFAGSTEAFF. CDR3 nucleotides: TGTGCCAGCAGCTTTGCGGGGTCCACTGAAGCTTTCTTT.